The 25 T cell receptor beta chains reported below all come from one sample, sequenced in a study of cytomegalovirus exposure and HLA in healthy donors (dated by TCRdb to 2016 to 2017). Receptors were amplified or captured by the immunoSEQ multiplex PCR assay. Entries here come from immuneACCESS through TCRdb and include only in-frame sequences with V and J called. Some clones fail to appear in such tables; in the studies checked, an unresolved V gene covers under half of the shortfall, and the cause of the remainder is unknown. The sample contains just under 75,000 clones, 94% of them found a single time. The top ten hold around 3.5% of the sample. Specimen: PBMCs. All receptors come from a woman aged 18-35 years in good health and CMV-seropositive.

The CDR3 region has the DNA TGTGCCAGCAGCCGCTTGGCTGCAACTAATGAAAAACTGTTTTTT. Amino acid sequence: CASSRLAATNEKLFF. V and J are TRBV9 and TRBJ1-4; D remains unclear. Germline values: CDR1 SGDLS, CDR2 YYNGEE. The CDR3 contains 15 residues. V lost 4 bases, J lost 0 bases, and 10 bases lay in between.

The chain uses TRBV5-4 and TRBJ1-2, with D possibly TRBD1 on 6 matching bases. Germline V gene lookup returns CDR1 SGHNT and CDR2 YYREEE (reference sequence). CDR3 length equals 13 residues. Trimming left V 4 bases short and J 3 bases short, with 10 bases between. CDR3 sequence reads: CASSPDRHYGYTF. CDR3 coding DNA: TGTGCCAGCAGCCCTGACAGGCACTATGGCTACACCTTC.

This chain connects TRBV12-5 to TRBJ1-3; 7 bases align to TRBD1. The CDR3 extends over 16 amino acids. The V and J ends lost 6 bases and 7 bases, in that order; junction bases with no gene match: 15. Germline values: CDR1 LGHNT, CDR2 FRNRAP. The CDR3 DNA sequence: TGTGCTAGTGGCCCCACCGACAGGGCGAGGAGGAACACCATATATTTT. Protein sequence: CASGPTDRARRNTIYF.

The chain is built from TRBV6-5 and TRBJ2-3, with 12 bases lining up with TRBD2. The V gene's germline CDR1 is MNHEY and CDR2 SVGAGI. The trim removed 4 bases at V and 4 bases at J, leaving 3 bases unmatched. This CDR3 is built from 15 residues. CDR3 protein: CASSSSGRAPDTQYF. The CDR3 region has the DNA TGTGCCAGCAGTTCTAGCGGGAGGGCCCCAGATACGCAGTATTTT.

This chain connects TRBV19 to TRBJ1-5, with 7 nucleotides matching TRBD1. V shed 6 bases and J 2 bases; nucleotides not matched to a gene: 10. Per the germline V gene, CDR1 is LNHDA and CDR2 is SQIVND (reference sequence). The CDR3 has 16 residues. CDR3 DNA: TGTGCCAGTAGCCGTACAGGGGAATTGCGCAATCAGCCCCAGCATTTT. Its protein product is CASSRTGELRNQPQHF.

This chain links TRBV28 with TRBJ2-6; 10 bases agree with TRBD1. Germline assignment: CDR1 MDHEN and CDR2 SYDVKM. The CDR3 consists of 19 residues. Trimming took 2 bases from V and 3 from J; bases not matched to a gene: 10. The CDR3, as DNA: TGTGCCAGCAGTTTACAGGGGACAGGGGCCTTTTTTGGGGCCAACGTCCTGACTTTC. Residues: CASSLQGTGAFFGANVLTF.

V and J are TRBV6-6 and TRBJ2-3, with D possibly TRBD2 on 6 matching bases. Trimming cost V 2 bases and J 3 bases, with 9 bases left between them. The germline V gene has CDR1 MNHNY and CDR2 SVGAGI (reference sequence). This CDR3 has 14 residues. The DNA of the CDR3 is TGTGCCAGCAGTTACCCGGGGAGGACAGATACGCAGTATTTT. Amino acids: CASSYPGRTDTQYF.

This sequence joins TRBV28 and TRBJ2-2; perhaps TRBD2 as D (7 bases). The CDR3 has 15 residues. The V end was cut by 6 bases, the J end by 4 bases, with 15 bases between. CDR1 and CDR2 from the germline V gene are MDHEN and SYDVKM. The DNA of the CDR3 is TGTGCCAGCAGAAAGGGGGACTATTCCACCGGGGAGCTGTTTTTT. The encoded protein is CASRKGDYSTGELFF.

The chain links TRBV2 to TRBJ1-3; the D gene is possibly TRBD1 (5 bases). Trimming stripped 7 bases from V and 2 bases from J, with 24 bases between. The CDR3 is made up of 18 amino acids. Looked up from germline, CDR1 is SNHLY and CDR2 is FYNNEI. In DNA, the CDR3 is TGTGCCAGCACCCCAAGGGTAGGCCGGGCGGACACTGGAAACACCATATATTTT. Translating gives CASTPRVGRADTGNTIYF. The full variable domain, its missing parts supplied by reference TRBV2 and TRBJ1-3, is EPEVTQTPSHQVTQMGQEVILRCVPISNHLYFYWYRQILGQKVEFLVSFYNNEISEKSEIFDDQFSVERPDGSNFTLKIRSTKLEDSAMYFCASTPRVGRADTGNTIYFGEGSWLTVV.

CDR3 nucleotides: TGTGCCAGCAGGCGGGATAGCAATCAGCCCCAGCATTTT. Translating gives CASRRDSNQPQHF. The genes are TRBV2 and TRBJ1-5, with D uncertain. The V end was cut by 6 bases, the J end by 0 bases, with 6 bases between. In germline, CDR1 is SNHLY, CDR2 FYNNEI. This CDR3 has 13 residues.

V gene TRBV5-4 combines with J gene TRBJ2-7, with 11 bases fitting TRBD2. V trimming: 3 bases; J trimming: 6 bases; junction bases outside the gene matches: 11. In germline, CDR1 is SGHNT, CDR2 YYREEE (reference sequence). This CDR3 is 16 amino acids long. The CDR3 region has the DNA TGTGCCAGCAGCTCGGGTAGCGGGAGGGCTCCCTCCGAGCAGTACTTC. Its protein product is CASSSGSGRAPSEQYF.

This chain links TRBV14 with TRBJ2-5; D not certain. CDR3 length: 13 amino acids. CDR1 SGHDN and CDR2 FVKESK come from the germline V gene. V lost 1 base and J lost 5, with 8 bases in between. This CDR3 is CASSQGHLETQYF. The CDR3, as DNA: TGTGCCAGCAGCCAAGGGCACCTCGAGACCCAGTACTTC.

The chain is built from TRBV7-6 and TRBJ1-6; 7 positions match TRBD1. V lost 5 bases to trimming and J lost 9 bases; unmatched junction nucleotides: 4. The CDR3 extends over 13 amino acids. Germline CDR1 reads SGHVS; CDR2 reads FNYEAQ. This CDR3 is CASSRGTASPLHF. In DNA, the CDR3 is TGTGCCAGCAGCCGCGGGACAGCTTCACCCCTCCACTTT.

Here the CDR3 reads CASADGTGGYTF. The CDR3 region has the DNA TGTGCCAGCGCCGACGGGACAGGCGGCTACACCTTC. This chain links TRBV6-5 with TRBJ1-2; the match to TRBD1 covers 8 bases. There are 12 residues in the CDR3. The V and J ends lost 8 bases and 8 bases, in that order; junction bases with no gene match: 7. Germline V CDR1 and CDR2: MNHEY, SVGAGI.

The rearrangement uses TRBV5-1 and TRBJ2-7; TRBD1 matches at 7 bases. The germline V gene has CDR1 SGHRS and CDR2 YFSETQ. Trimming at V came to 4 bases and at J to 7 bases, leaving 14 bases not matched to a gene. This CDR3 spans 15 amino acids. The CDR3 sequence: CASSPGQPEVEEQYF. CDR3 nucleotide sequence: TGCGCCAGCAGCCCGGGACAGCCCGAGGTAGAAGAGCAGTACTTC. The full variable domain, its missing parts supplied by reference TRBV5-1 and TRBJ2-7, is KAGVTQTPRYLIKTRGQQVTLSCSPISGHRSVSWYQQTPGQGLQFLFEYFSETQRNKGNFPGRFSGRQFSNSRSEMNVSTLELGDSALYLCASSPGQPEVEEQYFGPGTRLTVT.

The CDR3 DNA is TGTGCCAGCCACGAGACGGAGAAAAGCACAGATACGCAGTATTTT. Its translation: CASHETEKSTDTQYF. The chain couples TRBV7-9 to TRBJ2-3, with no clear D. From germline, CDR1 is SEHNR and CDR2 FQNEAQ (reference sequence). The CDR3 is made up of 15 amino acids. V shed 8 bases and J shed 0 bases, with 15 bases lying between them.

The rearrangement links TRBV19 to TRBJ2-5, with 7 bases fitting TRBD1. The V segment lost 1 base and the J segment 4 bases; nucleotides outside the gene matches: 6. CDR3 length: 15 residues. Germline CDR1 LNHDA, CDR2 SQIVND (reference sequence). The chain's CDR3 is CASSIGTGVGETQYF. CDR3 nucleotides: TGTGCCAGTAGTATAGGTACAGGGGTCGGAGAGACCCAGTACTTC.

The chain uses TRBV27 and TRBJ1-2; D perhaps matches TRBD1 (5 bases). The V end lost 6 bases, the J end lost 7 bases, and 18 bases lay between the germline ends. The V gene's germline CDR1 is MNHEY and CDR2 SMNVEV (reference sequence). The CDR3 covers 14 residues. The CDR3 region is CASSPVGNQGGYTF. The CDR3, as DNA: TGTGCCAGCAGCCCGGTGGGGAATCAGGGTGGCTACACCTTC.

The chain links TRBV6-5 to TRBJ2-7; 11 bases fit TRBD1. With 2 bases clipped from V and 4 bases from J, the junction kept 4 bases outside the gene matches. Germline values: CDR1 MNHEY, CDR2 SVGAGI. CDR3 length equals 15 residues. CDR3 region: CASSYGRDRGYEQYF. For the CDR3, the DNA is TGTGCCAGCAGTTACGGCCGGGACAGGGGGTACGAGCAGTACTTC.

The chain employs TRBV5-1 and TRBJ2-3; no clear D gene. The germline V gene has CDR1 SGHRS and CDR2 YFSETQ. There are 15 residues in the CDR3. V was clipped by 7 bases and J by 2 bases, with 17 bases between them. The CDR3: CASSIYSDSTDTQYF. CDR3 nucleotides: TGCGCCAGCTCAATATACAGTGATTCCACAGATACGCAGTATTTT.

The chain recombines TRBV10-3 with TRBJ1-4; TRBD1 might be the D (6 bases). Germline V gene data show CDR1 as ENHRY and CDR2 as SYGVKD. The germline V and J ends were trimmed by 9 bases and 6 bases, with 14 bases remaining between them. The CDR3 spans 13 residues. CDR3: CAIRTATDEKLFF. CDR3 bases: TGTGCCATAAGGACAGCCACAGATGAAAAACTGTTTTTT.

The chain is built from TRBV25-1 and TRBJ1-1, with D maybe TRBD1 (5 bases). Germline V gene sequence: CDR1 MGHDK, CDR2 SYGVNS. The ends were cut back, 6 bases at V and 2 bases at J, with 10 bases in the middle. The CDR3 is 13 amino acids. The CDR3 spells CASSGHVNTEAFF. CDR3 nucleotide sequence: TGTGCCAGCAGCGGACACGTCAACACTGAAGCTTTCTTT.

The genes are TRBV7-8 and TRBJ1-1; tentatively, D is TRBD1 (5 bases). Germline V lookup: CDR1 SGHVS, CDR2 FQNEAQ. V was cut by 3 bases and J by 3 bases, with 11 bases left in between. The length of the CDR3 is 14 residues. The CDR3 is CASSFEGADTEAFF. In DNA, the CDR3 is TGTGCCAGCAGCTTCGAAGGGGCGGACACTGAAGCTTTCTTT.

This chain connects TRBV6-1 to TRBJ1-1; TRBD1 is a possible D gene (6 bases). This CDR3 is 14 amino acids long. Deletions cut 1 base from V and 0 bases from J, with 6 bases between. The V gene's germline CDR1 is MNHNS and CDR2 SASEGT. CDR3 residues: CASSEGQVNTEAFF. The CDR3 DNA follows: TGTGCCAGCAGTGAAGGACAGGTGAACACTGAAGCTTTCTTT.

Written as DNA, the CDR3 is TGTGCCAGCAGTGCAGGGGAAGAGACCCAGTACTTC. Residues: CASSAGEETQYF. This chain links TRBV28 with TRBJ2-5; a possible D gene is TRBD1 (6 bases). Germline CDR1 and CDR2: MDHEN and SYDVKM. V was clipped by 5 bases and J by 3 bases, with 7 bases between them. This CDR3 is built from 12 residues. The full variable domain, completed using reference TRBV28 and TRBJ2-5, is DVKVTQSSRYLVKRTGEKVFLECVQDMDHENMFWYRQDPGLGLRLIYFSYDVKMKEKGDIPEGYSVSREKKERFSLILESASTNQTSMYLCASSAGEETQYFGPGTRLLVL.